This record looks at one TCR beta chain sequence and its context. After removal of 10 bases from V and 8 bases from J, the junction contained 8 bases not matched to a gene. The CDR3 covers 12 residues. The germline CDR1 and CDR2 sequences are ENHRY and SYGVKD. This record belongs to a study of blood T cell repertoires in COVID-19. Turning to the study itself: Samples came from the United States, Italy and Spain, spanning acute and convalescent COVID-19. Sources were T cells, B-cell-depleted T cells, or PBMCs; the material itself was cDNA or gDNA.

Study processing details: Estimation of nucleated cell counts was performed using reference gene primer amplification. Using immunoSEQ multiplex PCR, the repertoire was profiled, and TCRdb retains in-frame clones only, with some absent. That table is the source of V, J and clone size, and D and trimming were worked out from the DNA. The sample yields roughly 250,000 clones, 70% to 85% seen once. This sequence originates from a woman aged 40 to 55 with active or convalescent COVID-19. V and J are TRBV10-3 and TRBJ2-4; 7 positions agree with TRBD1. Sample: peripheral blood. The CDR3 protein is CASSGTADIQYF. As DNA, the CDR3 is TGTGCCAGCTCCGGGACAGCGGACATTCAGTACTTC.